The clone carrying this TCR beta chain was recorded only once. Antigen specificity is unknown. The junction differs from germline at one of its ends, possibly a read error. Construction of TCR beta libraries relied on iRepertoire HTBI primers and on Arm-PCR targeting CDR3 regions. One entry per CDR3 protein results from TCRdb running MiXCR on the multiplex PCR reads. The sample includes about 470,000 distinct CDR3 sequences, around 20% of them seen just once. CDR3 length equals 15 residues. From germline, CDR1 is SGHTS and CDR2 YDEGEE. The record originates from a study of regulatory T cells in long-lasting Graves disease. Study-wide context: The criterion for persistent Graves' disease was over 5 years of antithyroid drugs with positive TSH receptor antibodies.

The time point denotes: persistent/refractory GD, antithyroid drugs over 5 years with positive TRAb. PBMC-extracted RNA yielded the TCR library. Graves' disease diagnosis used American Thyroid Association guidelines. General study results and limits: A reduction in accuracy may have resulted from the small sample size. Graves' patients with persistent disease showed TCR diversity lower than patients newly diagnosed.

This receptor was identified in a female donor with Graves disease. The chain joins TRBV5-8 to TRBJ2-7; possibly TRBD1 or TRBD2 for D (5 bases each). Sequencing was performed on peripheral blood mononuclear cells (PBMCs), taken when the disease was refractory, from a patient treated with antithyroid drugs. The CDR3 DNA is TGCGCCAGCAGCCCCCTCGGGGCCCCCTCCTACGAGCAGTACTTC. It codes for CASSPLGAPSYEQYF.